The clone carrying this T cell receptor (beta chain) has at least ten counts. Its specificity is unknown. This specimen belongs to a study of identical twins. Study-level findings and limits: Invariant MAIT and iNKT cells are populations that could partly confound zero-insertion analyses. The study drew conclusions from cross-sectional statistical analysis, not from following the same donors.

Each CDR3 protein is one row after TCRdb ran MiXCR on the 5' RACE reads. The repertoire holds about 340,000 distinct CDR3 sequences, with approximately 13% as singletons. With 0 bases removed from V and 5 bases from J, the gap between germline ends came to 13 bases. Germline assignment: CDR1 SGHDN and CDR2 FVKESK. The CDR3 sequence is 15 residues long. The same sample was also used in a study of yellow fever vaccine responses in identical twins.

Sequenced input: CD8+ T cells sorted from blood. The sequence was obtained from a woman under 30 in good health. The V call is TRBV14, the J call TRBJ1-2; D gene unclear. CDR3 coding DNA: TGTGCCAGCAGCCAAGATGAACTCGATCCTTATGGCTACACCTTC. Amino acids: CASSQDELDPYGYTF. Full variable domain (rest looked up from reference TRBV14 and TRBJ1-2): EAGVTQFPSHSVIEKGQTVTLRCDPISGHDNLYWYRRVMGKEIKFLLHFVKESKQDESGMPNNRFLAERTGGTYSTLKVQPAELEDSGVYFCASSQDELDPYGYTFGSGTRLTVV.